This T cell receptor (beta chain) stems from a study of cytomegalovirus exposure and HLA in healthy donors. Clones were sequenced by immunoSEQ multiplex PCR, and TCRdb holds only the in-frame ones, with some missing. The sample has some 70,000 clones, roughly 89% seen once. This CDR3 comprises 16 residues. Germline V lookup: CDR1 SGDLS, CDR2 YYNGEE. Trimming took 4 bases from V and 8 from J, leaving 19 bases between them. This sequence was found in a woman aged 18-29 years in good health and CMV-seronegative. The J gene is TRBJ1-6, the V gene TRBV9; TRBD1 is a possible D gene (6 bases). Sequences were obtained from PBMCs. The CDR3 protein is CASSPLVGGAYSPLHF. CDR3 sequence (DNA): TGTGCCAGCAGCCCCCTAGTGGGGGGGGCGTATTCACCCCTCCACTTT.